The 25 T cell receptor beta chains reported below all come from one sample, sequenced in a study of blood T cell repertoires in COVID-19 (dated by TCRdb to 2018 to 2021). The method was the immunoSEQ multiplex PCR assay. The clones in this table, taken by TCRdb from immuneACCESS, are in-frame only. Not every clone is retained; where verified, under half of the shortfall comes from an unresolved V gene, and the cause of the rest is unknown. For this sample the table gives 95,000 to 150,000 clones, of which 88% were detected only once. Jointly, the top ten make up roughly 1% of the sample. Sequencing was performed on peripheral blood. The receptors stem from a woman between 45 and 60 years old with active or convalescent COVID-19.

The chain recombines TRBV11-2 with TRBJ1-2; no reliable D call. The CDR3 spans 18 residues. The V gene lost 3 bases and the J gene lost 2 bases, with 22 bases spanning the gap. From germline, CDR1 is SGHAT and CDR2 FQNNGV. The CDR3 sequence: CASSLGIRRRGFNYGYTF. The CDR3 nucleotides are TGTGCCAGCAGCTTGGGGATACGCCGAAGAGGGTTCAACTATGGCTACACCTTC.

V and J are TRBV9 and TRBJ1-5; TRBD1 might be the D (6 bases). V was pared by 0 bases and J by 3 bases, with 13 bases between. Germline assignment: CDR1 SGDLS and CDR2 YYNGEE. The CDR3 is 16 residues long. CDR3 sequence (DNA): TGTGCCAGCAGCGTAGGGTCATCAGGGGACAATCAGCCCCAGCATTTT. Translation gives CASSVGSSGDNQPQHF. The full variable domain, with the rest looked up from reference TRBV9 and TRBJ1-5, is DSGVTQTPKHLITATGQRVTLRCSPRSGDLSVYWYQQSLDQGLQFLIQYYNGEERAKGNILERFSAQQFPDLHSELNLSSLELGDSALYFCASSVGSSGDNQPQHFGDGTRLSIL.

V and J are TRBV2 and TRBJ1-4; D is unclear. CDR3 length equals 14 residues. The V gene's germline CDR1 is SNHLY and CDR2 FYNNEI. V lost 8 bases to trimming and J lost 2 bases, with 12 bases between them. The CDR3, as DNA: TGTGCCAGCTGCACTTGGAGGACTAATGAAAAACTGTTTTTT. Protein sequence: CASCTWRTNEKLFF.

The chain joins TRBV2 to TRBJ2-4, with 9 bases lining up with TRBD2. Looked up from germline, CDR1 is SNHLY and CDR2 is FYNNEI. The V segment lost 7 bases and the J segment 3 bases; nucleotides outside the gene matches: 13. CDR3 size: 17 residues. The CDR3 region is CASNTWVSGSVKNIQYF. CDR3 nucleotide sequence: TGTGCCAGCAACACATGGGTTAGCGGGAGCGTCAAAAACATTCAGTACTTC.

The V gene is TRBV6-1, the J gene TRBJ2-1; 14 bases align to TRBD2. From germline, CDR1 is MNHNS and CDR2 SASEGT. Trimming at V came to 1 base and at J to 14 bases, leaving 7 bases not matched to a gene. This CDR3 has 15 amino acids. CDR3 coding DNA: TGTGCCAGCAGTGAAGGACTAGCGGGAGGGCGATCTGAGTTCTTC. This encodes CASSEGLAGGRSEFF.

The chain joins TRBV5-1 to TRBJ2-1; 9 bases agree with TRBD2. CDR3 length: 15 residues. Germline V gives CDR1 SGHRS, CDR2 YFSETQ. V shed 4 bases, J shed 2 bases, and the junction held 4 bases outside the gene matches. This chain's CDR3 is CASSRTSEPYNEQFF. DNA of the CDR3: TGCGCCAGCAGCCGGACTAGCGAGCCCTACAATGAGCAGTTCTTC.

The V and J genes are TRBV3-1 (or the pseudogene TRBV3-2) and TRBJ2-2, with TRBD2 as a possible D gene (6 bases). V gave up 2 bases and J gave up 1 base, with 14 bases separating them. This CDR3 is 17 amino acids long. CDR1 is LGHDT and CDR2 is YNNKEL in the germline V gene (reference sequence). CDR3 DNA sequence: TGTGCCAGCAGCCAAAGGGGCGGTAGCGGGAACACCGGGGAGCTGTTTTTT. This codes for CASSQRGGSGNTGELFF.

The V call is TRBV7-2, the J call TRBJ2-3, with 8 bases identical to TRBD2. This CDR3 comprises 13 residues. V lost 5 bases, J lost 15 bases, and 13 bases stayed unmatched. Germline-derived CDR1 and CDR2 are SGHTA and FQGNSA. In DNA form, the CDR3 reads TGTGCCAGCAGCCGATCGGGGGGGCTGGTAGGCTATTTT. This gives the protein CASSRSGGLVGYF.

CDR3 residues: CASGKPGLFPYEQYF. The CDR3 DNA follows: TGTGCCAGCGGGAAACCGGGACTTTTTCCCTACGAGCAGTACTTC. The chain has TRBV6-4 and TRBJ2-7; D may be TRBD2 (6 bases). V shed 8 bases and J shed 2 bases, with 19 bases lying between them. Germline loops: CDR1 MRHNA, CDR2 SNTAGT. This CDR3 has 15 residues.

In this sample, this clone turned up a few times. This sequence joins TRBV19 and TRBJ1-5; no clear D gene. V was trimmed by 3 bases and J by 15 bases, leaving 15 bases between them. CDR1 LNHDA and CDR2 SQIVND come from the germline V gene (reference sequence). The CDR3 is 12 residues long. The CDR3 reads CASSIREGTRHF. In DNA, the CDR3 is TGTGCCAGTAGTATCCGGGAGGGTACGAGGCATTTT.

This clone was counted a few times. The same CDR3 also results from other DNA sequences found in this sample. The chain links TRBV28 to TRBJ1-2; TRBD1 is a possible D gene (5 bases). CDR1 and CDR2 from the germline V gene are MDHEN and SYDVKM. The CDR3 loop spans 12 amino acids. Trimming removed 5 bases at V and 5 bases at J, with 9 bases between. The CDR3 coding sequence is TGTGCCAGCAGTCCCCCAGGGTATGGCTACACCTTC. Its protein product is CASSPPGYGYTF.

The rearrangement links TRBV29-1 to TRBJ1-2; TRBD1 is a possible D gene (5 bases). This CDR3 is built from 11 residues. The V gene lost 3 bases and the J gene lost 8 bases, with 10 bases spanning the gap. Germline V CDR1 and CDR2: SQVTM, ANQGSEA. This CDR3 reads CSVDAGRGYTF. The CDR3 bases are TGCAGCGTTGACGCAGGGCGGGGCTACACCTTC.

A note on this clone: One end of the junction is discordant with germline, which a read error may explain. This chain connects TRBV3-1 (or the pseudogene TRBV3-2) to TRBJ1-1, with D uncertain. The CDR3 has 13 residues. Germline lookup yields CDR1 LGHDT and CDR2 YNNKEL (reference sequence). This CDR3 is CASTQLQDTEAFF. The CDR3 DNA reads as TGTGCCAGCACCCAACTCCAGGACACTGAAGCTTTCTTT.

The V gene is TRBV7-2, the J gene TRBJ2-7, with TRBD2 as a possible D gene (5 bases). V lost 1 base, J lost 3 bases, and 7 bases lay in between. This CDR3 contains 13 residues. Germline-derived CDR1 and CDR2 are SGHTA and FQGNSA. CDR3 loop: CASSLVEGYEQYF. The DNA of the CDR3 is TGTGCCAGCAGCTTAGTTGAGGGCTACGAGCAGTACTTC. The whole variable domain, remainder taken from reference TRBV7-2 and TRBJ2-7, is GAGVSQSPSNKVTEKGKDVELRCDPISGHTALYWYRQSLGQGLEFLIYFQGNSAPDKSGLPSDRFSAERTGGSVSTLTIQRTQQEDSAVYLCASSLVEGYEQYFGPGTRLTVT.

The rearrangement uses TRBV15 and TRBJ2-7; D may be TRBD2 (6 bases). The germline V gene has CDR1 LNHNV and CDR2 YYDKDF (reference sequence). The CDR3 runs 18 residues. Trimming removed 0 bases from V and 3 bases from J, with 21 bases in between. Written as DNA, the CDR3 is TGTGCCACCAGCAGAGATCGGGGCGGCGGGACCTTCGTCTACGAGCAGTACTTC. Protein: CATSRDRGGGTFVYEQYF.

Details on this clone: Relative to the germline gene, one junction end is altered; a read error may explain this. This sequence joins TRBV7-3 and TRBJ2-6; 16 positions match TRBD2. The V gene's germline CDR1 is SGHTA and CDR2 FQGTGA. CDR3 length equals 20 residues. In DNA form, the CDR3 reads TGTGCCAGCAGCTTTGGGGGACTAGCGGGAGGGCCCAGTGGGGCCAACATCCTGACTTTC. Translating gives CASSFGGLAGGPSGANILTF.

The chain recombines TRBV24-1 with TRBJ2-4, with D perhaps matching TRBD2 (6 bases). The ends were cut back, 9 bases at V and 2 bases at J, with 16 bases in the middle. The germline gives CDR1 KGHDR, CDR2 SFDVKD. The CDR3 length is 15 residues. CDR3 sequence reads: CATRWRGPTKNIQYF. CDR3 sequence (DNA): TGTGCCACCCGTTGGAGGGGTCCGACCAAAAACATTCAGTACTTC.

The J gene is TRBJ2-7, the V gene TRBV28; perhaps TRBD2 as D (5 bases). The CDR3 is made up of 16 amino acids. From germline, CDR1 is MDHEN and CDR2 SYDVKM. The V end was cut by 6 bases, the J end by 2 bases, with 20 bases between. In DNA form, the CDR3 reads TGTGCCAGCAGCCCCGCCGGGCTAGCTCTTGCCTACGAGCAGTACTTC. This translates into CASSPAGLALAYEQYF.

In regard to this clone: Distinct nucleotide sequences in the sample also encode this CDR3. The chain has TRBV28 and TRBJ2-1, with D perhaps matching TRBD1 (6 bases). The CDR3 totals 14 residues. With 1 base removed from V and 7 bases from J, the gap between germline ends came to 11 bases. CDR1 is MDHEN, CDR2 SYDVKM, per germline. The CDR3 region has the DNA TGTGCCAGCAGTTTATCGCAGGGGAGTAATGAGCAGTTCTTC. Translated, it gives CASSLSQGSNEQFF.

CDR3 bases: TGTGCCAGCACTGGTAGCGGGACGAATGAGCAGTTCTTC. The encoded protein is CASTGSGTNEQFF. V and J are TRBV6-5 and TRBJ2-1, with 8 bases that match TRBD2. This CDR3 comprises 13 residues. With V trimmed by 7 bases and J by 7 bases, 6 bases remained unmatched. Germline loops: CDR1 MNHEY, CDR2 SVGAGI.

Worth noting for this clone: A read error may produce the germline difference seen at one junction end. This chain links TRBV6-5 with TRBJ2-7; 7 bases agree with TRBD1. The V gene's germline CDR1 is MNHEY and CDR2 SVGAGI. The CDR3 consists of 13 residues. The CDR3 reads CASSYFDRDEQYF. The DNA for the CDR3 is TGTGCCAGCAGCTACTTCGACAGGGACGAGCAGTACTTC.

This chain joins TRBV9 and TRBJ2-5; D might be TRBD1 (8 bases). The V and J ends lost 0 bases and 4 bases respectively, with 16 bases between them. Germline assignment: CDR1 SGDLS and CDR2 YYNGEE. The CDR3 length is 16 residues. In DNA, the CDR3 is TGTGCCAGCAGCGTAGTAGCGGGCAGGGGGCGAGAGACCCAGTACTTC. It codes for CASSVVAGRGRETQYF.

This clone turned up a few times. The chain employs TRBV4-3 and TRBJ1-6; 10 positions agree with TRBD1. Trimming at V came to 4 bases and at J to 10 bases, leaving 10 bases not matched to a gene. There are 16 residues in the CDR3. CDR1 is LGHNA and CDR2 is YSLEER in the germline V gene. The CDR3 region is CASSPKLGTGVSPLHF. The CDR3, as DNA: TGCGCCAGCAGCCCTAAGCTCGGGACAGGGGTGTCACCCCTCCACTTT.

The chain is built from TRBV7-2 and TRBJ2-1, with TRBD2 as a possible D gene (6 bases). The length of the CDR3 is 14 residues. The germline V gene has CDR1 SGHTA and CDR2 FQGNSA. The V end lost 3 bases, the J end lost 11 bases, and 17 bases lay between the germline ends. CDR3 bases: TGTGCCAGCAGCTTCGGAGTCGGCAGCGGGCAGCAGTTCTTC. It yields the protein CASSFGVGSGQQFF.

The rearrangement uses TRBV2 and TRBJ1-5; D call uncertain. With 5 bases removed from V and 0 bases from J, the gap between germline ends came to 5 bases. Germline loops: CDR1 SNHLY, CDR2 FYNNEI. The CDR3 has 13 residues. The CDR3 coding sequence is TGTGCCAGCAGTTCAGATAGCAATCAGCCCCAGCATTTT. Translation: CASSSDSNQPQHF.